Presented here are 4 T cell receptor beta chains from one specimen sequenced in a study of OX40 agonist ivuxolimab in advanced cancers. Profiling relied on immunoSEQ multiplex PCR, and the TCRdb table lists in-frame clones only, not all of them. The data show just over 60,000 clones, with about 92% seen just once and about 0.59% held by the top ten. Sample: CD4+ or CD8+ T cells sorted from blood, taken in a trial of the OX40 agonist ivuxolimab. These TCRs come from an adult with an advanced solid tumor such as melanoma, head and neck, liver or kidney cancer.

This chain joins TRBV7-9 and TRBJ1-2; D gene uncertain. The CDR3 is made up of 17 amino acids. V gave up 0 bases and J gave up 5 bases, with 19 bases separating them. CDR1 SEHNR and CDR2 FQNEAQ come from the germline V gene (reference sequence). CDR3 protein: CASSLAPDSYTNYGYTF. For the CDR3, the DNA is TGTGCCAGCAGCTTAGCACCCGATTCGTACACAAATTATGGCTACACCTTC.

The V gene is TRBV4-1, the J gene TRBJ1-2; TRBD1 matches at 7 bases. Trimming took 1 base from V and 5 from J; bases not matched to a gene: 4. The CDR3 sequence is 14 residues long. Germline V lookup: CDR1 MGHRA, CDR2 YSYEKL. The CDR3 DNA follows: TGCGCCAGCAGCCAAGTGACAGGGATTTATGGCTACACCTTC. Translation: CASSQVTGIYGYTF.

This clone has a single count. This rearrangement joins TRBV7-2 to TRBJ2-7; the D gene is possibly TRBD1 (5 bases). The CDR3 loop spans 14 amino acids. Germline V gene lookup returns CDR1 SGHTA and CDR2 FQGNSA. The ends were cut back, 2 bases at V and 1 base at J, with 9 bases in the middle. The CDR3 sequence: CASSLQGLSYEQYF. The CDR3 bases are TGTGCCAGCAGCTTACAGGGCCTTTCCTACGAGCAGTACTTC.

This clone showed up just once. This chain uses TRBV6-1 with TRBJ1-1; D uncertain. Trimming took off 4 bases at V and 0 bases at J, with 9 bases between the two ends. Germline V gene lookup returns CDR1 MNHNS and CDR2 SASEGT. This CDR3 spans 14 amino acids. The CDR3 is CASSARSVNTEAFF. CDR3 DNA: TGTGCCAGCAGTGCGCGGTCCGTGAACACTGAAGCTTTCTTT.